This entry lists 6 T cell receptor beta chains sequenced from one sample in a study of shared clonotypes between healthy human individuals. Profiled with immunoSEQ multiplex PCR; TCRdb holds only in-frame clones, not every one. Here the sample spans some 2,000,000 clones, over 85% being singletons. The sequenced sample consisted of naive CD4+ T cells sorted from blood. Subset defined: CD45RA+ positively selected. Source of these receptors: a man between 18 and 35 years old in good health.

The count of this clone is one. The chain has TRBV9 and TRBJ2-6; D might be TRBD1 (5 bases). The CDR3 is 16 amino acids. Germline CDR1 is SGDLS and CDR2 is YYNGEE. The ends were cut back, 2 bases at V and 6 bases at J, with 15 bases in the middle. DNA for the CDR3: TGTGCCAGCAGCGTCCAGGGTAGTATTGTGGCCAACGTCCTGACTTTC. Encoded protein: CASSVQGSIVANVLTF. Full variable domain (remainder filled in from reference TRBV9 and TRBJ2-6): DSGVTQTPKHLITATGQRVTLRCSPRSGDLSVYWYQQSLDQGLQFLIQYYNGEERAKGNILERFSAQQFPDLHSELNLSSLELGDSALYFCASSVQGSIVANVLTFGAGSRLTVL.

This chain connects TRBV19 to TRBJ1-1, with 8 bases identical to TRBD1. Losses at the gene ends were 4 bases for V and 6 bases for J; bases not matched to a gene: 7. The CDR3 loop spans 14 amino acids. The germline V gene has CDR1 LNHDA and CDR2 SQIVND (reference sequence). The DNA of the CDR3 is TGTGCCAGTAGTAGAGACAGGGGAGGTCCTGAAGCTTTCTTT. Amino acid sequence: CASSRDRGGPEAFF.

The chain has TRBV29-1 and TRBJ2-7; no definite D call. Looked up from germline, CDR1 is SQVTM and CDR2 is ANQGSEA. The V gene lost 5 bases and the J gene lost 5 bases, with 10 bases spanning the gap. This CDR3 contains 11 residues. The CDR3 DNA reads as TGCAGCGTTCTCCTATGGAACGAGCAGTACTTC. Translated: CSVLLWNEQYF.

V usage is TRBV23-1 and J usage is TRBJ1-6, with D uncertain. TRBV23-1 is known as an ORF, though its function is uncertain. The CDR3 is 10 amino acids. V was cut by 9 bases and J by 8 bases, with 5 bases left in between. The CDR3 coding sequence is TGCGCCAGTCGTTATTCACCCCTCCACTTT. Amino acids: CASRYSPLHF.

This clone has more than one count but fewer than ten. The V call is TRBV25-1, the J call TRBJ2-3; either TRBD1 or TRBD2 may supply D (6 bases each). V was shortened by 1 base and J by 0 bases, with 11 bases between the two germline ends. The CDR3 has 16 residues. Germline CDR1 reads MGHDK; CDR2 reads SYGVNS. CDR3 DNA: TGTGCCAGCAGTGAATTGGGGGGCATTAGCACAGATACGCAGTATTTT. Residues: CASSELGGISTDTQYF.

The chain uses TRBV18 and TRBJ1-2, with D unresolved. CDR1 and CDR2 (germline): KGHSH, LQKENI. CDR3 length: 14 amino acids. The V end was cut by 2 bases, the J end by 5 bases, with 12 bases between. CDR3 region: CASSPSSGAYGYTF. The CDR3 nucleotides read TGTGCCAGCTCACCATCCTCAGGAGCTTATGGCTACACCTTC.